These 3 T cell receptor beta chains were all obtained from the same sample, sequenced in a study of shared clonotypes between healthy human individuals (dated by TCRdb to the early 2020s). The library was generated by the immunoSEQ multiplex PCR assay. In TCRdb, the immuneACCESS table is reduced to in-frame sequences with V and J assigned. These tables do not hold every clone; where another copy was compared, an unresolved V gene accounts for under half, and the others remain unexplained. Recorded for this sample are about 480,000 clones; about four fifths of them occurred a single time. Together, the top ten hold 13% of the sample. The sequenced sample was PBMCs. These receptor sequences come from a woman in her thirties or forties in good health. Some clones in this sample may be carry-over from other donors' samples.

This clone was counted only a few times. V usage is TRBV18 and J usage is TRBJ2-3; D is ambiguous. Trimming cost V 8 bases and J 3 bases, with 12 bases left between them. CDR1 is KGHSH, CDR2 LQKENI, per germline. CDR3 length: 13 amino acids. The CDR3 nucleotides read TGTGCCAGCCAGACCGACTTGACAGATACGCAGTATTTT. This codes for CASQTDLTDTQYF. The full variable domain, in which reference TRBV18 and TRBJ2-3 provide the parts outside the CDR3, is NAGVMQNPRHLVRRRGQEARLRCSPMKGHSHVYWYRQLPEEGLKFMVYLQKENIIDESGMPKERFSAEFPKEGPSILRIQQVVRGDSAAYFCASQTDLTDTQYFGPGTRLTVL.

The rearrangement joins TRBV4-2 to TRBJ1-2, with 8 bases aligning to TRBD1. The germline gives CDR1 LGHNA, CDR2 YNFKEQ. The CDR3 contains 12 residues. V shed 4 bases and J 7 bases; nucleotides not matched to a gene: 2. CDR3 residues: CASSPGGFGYTF. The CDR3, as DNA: TGTGCCAGCAGCCCAGGGGGCTTTGGCTACACCTTC.

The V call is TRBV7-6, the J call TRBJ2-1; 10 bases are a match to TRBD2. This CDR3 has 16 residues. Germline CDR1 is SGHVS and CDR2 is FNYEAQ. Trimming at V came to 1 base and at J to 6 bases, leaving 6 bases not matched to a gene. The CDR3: CASSLGLAGMVNEQFF. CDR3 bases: TGTGCCAGCAGCTTAGGACTAGCGGGCATGGTCAATGAGCAGTTCTTC.